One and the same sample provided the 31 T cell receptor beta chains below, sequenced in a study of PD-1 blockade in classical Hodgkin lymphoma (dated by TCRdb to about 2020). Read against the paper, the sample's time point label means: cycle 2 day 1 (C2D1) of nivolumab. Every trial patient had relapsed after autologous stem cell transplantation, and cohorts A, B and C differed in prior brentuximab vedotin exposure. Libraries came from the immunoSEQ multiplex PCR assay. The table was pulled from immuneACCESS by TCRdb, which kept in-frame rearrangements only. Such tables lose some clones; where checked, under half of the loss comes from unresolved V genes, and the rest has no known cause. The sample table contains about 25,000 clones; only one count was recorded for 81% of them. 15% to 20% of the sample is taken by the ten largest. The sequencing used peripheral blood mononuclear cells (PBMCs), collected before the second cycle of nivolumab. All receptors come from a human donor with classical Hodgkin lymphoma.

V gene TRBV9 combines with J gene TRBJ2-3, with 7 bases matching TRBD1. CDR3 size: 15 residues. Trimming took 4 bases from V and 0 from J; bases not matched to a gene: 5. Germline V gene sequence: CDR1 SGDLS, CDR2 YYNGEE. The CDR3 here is CASSPGGSSTDTQYF. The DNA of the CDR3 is TGTGCCAGCAGCCCAGGGGGAAGTAGCACAGATACGCAGTATTTT.

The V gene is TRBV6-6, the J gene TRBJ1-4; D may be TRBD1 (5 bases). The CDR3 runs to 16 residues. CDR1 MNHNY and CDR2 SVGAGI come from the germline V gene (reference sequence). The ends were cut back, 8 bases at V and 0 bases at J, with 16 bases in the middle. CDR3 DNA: TGTGCCAGCGGCAAGGGGCAGGTAGCAACTAATGAAAAACTGTTTTTT. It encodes CASGKGQVATNEKLFF.

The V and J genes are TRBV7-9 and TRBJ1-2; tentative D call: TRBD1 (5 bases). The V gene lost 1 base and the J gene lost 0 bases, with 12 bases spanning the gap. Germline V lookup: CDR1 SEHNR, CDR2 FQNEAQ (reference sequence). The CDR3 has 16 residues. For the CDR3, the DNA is TGTGCCAGCAGCTTAGAGATGTGGGGGTCTAACTATGGCTACACCTTC. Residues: CASSLEMWGSNYGYTF.

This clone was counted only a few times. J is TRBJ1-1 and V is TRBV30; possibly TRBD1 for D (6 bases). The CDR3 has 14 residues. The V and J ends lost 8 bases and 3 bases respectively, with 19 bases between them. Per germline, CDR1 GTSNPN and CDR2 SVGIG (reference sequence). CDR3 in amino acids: CAGTSLRGDTEAFF. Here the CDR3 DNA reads TGTGCCGGAACCTCATTGAGGGGGGACACTGAAGCTTTCTTT.

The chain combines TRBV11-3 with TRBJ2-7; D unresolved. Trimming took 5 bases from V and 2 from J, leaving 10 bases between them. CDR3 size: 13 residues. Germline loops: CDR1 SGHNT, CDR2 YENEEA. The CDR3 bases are TGTGCCAGCAGCCCTGACGGAGCCTACGAGCAGTACTTC. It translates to CASSPDGAYEQYF.

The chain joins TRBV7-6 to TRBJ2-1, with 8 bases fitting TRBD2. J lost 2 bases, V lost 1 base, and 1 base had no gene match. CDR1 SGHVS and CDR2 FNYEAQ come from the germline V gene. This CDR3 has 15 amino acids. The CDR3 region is CASSLGGGPYNEQFF. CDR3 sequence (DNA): TGTGCCAGCAGCTTAGGCGGGGGGCCCTACAATGAGCAGTTCTTC.

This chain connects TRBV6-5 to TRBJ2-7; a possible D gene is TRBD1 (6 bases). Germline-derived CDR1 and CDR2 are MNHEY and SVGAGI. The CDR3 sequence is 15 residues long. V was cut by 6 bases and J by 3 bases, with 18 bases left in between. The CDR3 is CASRRTDDPYYEQYF. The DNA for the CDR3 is TGTGCCAGCAGGCGGACAGATGATCCCTACTACGAGCAGTACTTC.

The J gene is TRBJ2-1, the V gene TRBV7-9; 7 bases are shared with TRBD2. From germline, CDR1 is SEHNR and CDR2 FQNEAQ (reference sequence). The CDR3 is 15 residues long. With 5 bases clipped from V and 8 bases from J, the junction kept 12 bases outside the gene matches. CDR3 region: CASSPTSVVLHEQFF. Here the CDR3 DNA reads TGTGCCAGCAGCCCTACTAGCGTTGTCCTCCATGAGCAGTTCTTC.

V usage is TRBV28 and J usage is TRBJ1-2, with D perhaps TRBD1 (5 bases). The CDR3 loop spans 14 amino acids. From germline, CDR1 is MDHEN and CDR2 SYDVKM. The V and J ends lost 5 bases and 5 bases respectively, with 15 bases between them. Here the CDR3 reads CASSPVTQGYGYTF. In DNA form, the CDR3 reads TGTGCCAGCAGTCCTGTTACTCAGGGTTATGGCTACACCTTC.

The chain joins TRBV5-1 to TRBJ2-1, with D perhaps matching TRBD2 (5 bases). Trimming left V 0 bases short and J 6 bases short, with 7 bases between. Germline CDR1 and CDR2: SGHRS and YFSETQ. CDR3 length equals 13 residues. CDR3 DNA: TGCGCCAGCAGCTTGGGAGGGATCAATGAGCAGTTCTTC. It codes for CASSLGGINEQFF.

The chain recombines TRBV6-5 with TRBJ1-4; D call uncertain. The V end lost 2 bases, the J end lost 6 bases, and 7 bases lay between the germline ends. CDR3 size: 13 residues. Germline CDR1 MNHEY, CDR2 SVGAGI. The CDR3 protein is CASSYAEDEKLFF. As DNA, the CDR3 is TGTGCCAGCAGTTACGCCGAGGATGAAAAACTGTTTTTT.

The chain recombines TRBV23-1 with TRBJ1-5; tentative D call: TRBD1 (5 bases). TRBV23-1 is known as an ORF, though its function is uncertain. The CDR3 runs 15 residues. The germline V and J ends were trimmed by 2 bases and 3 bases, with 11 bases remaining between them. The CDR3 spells CASSQLLQVNQPQHF. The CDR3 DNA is TGCGCCAGCAGTCAACTCTTACAGGTCAATCAGCCCCAGCATTTT.

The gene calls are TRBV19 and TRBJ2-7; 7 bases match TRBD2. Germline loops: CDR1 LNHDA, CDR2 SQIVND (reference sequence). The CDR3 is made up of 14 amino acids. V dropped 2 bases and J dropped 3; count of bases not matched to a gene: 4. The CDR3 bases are TGTGCCAGTAGTATAATGGCGGGAGACTACGAGCAGTACTTC. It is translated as CASSIMAGDYEQYF.

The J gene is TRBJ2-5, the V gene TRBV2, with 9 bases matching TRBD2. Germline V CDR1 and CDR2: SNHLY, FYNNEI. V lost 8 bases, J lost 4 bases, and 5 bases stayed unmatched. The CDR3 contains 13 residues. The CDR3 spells CASQASGAETQYF. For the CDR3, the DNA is TGTGCCAGCCAAGCTAGCGGGGCAGAGACCCAGTACTTC.

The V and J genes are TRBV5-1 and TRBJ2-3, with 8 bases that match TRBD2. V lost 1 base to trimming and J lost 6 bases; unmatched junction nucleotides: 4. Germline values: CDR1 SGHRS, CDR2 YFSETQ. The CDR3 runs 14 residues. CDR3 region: CASSLFAGGDTQYF. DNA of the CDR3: TGCGCCAGCAGCTTGTTTGCGGGAGGTGATACGCAGTATTTT.

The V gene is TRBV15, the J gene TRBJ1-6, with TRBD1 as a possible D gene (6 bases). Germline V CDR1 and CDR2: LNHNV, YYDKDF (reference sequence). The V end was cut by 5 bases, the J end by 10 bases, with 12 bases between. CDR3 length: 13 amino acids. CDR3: CATSPRDTSPLHF. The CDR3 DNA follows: TGTGCCACCAGCCCTCGGGACACCTCACCCCTCCACTTT.

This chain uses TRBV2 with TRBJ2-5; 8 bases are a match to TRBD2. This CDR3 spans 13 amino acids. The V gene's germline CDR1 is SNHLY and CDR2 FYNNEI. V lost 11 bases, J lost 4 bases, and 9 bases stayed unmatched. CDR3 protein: CAGGAGGPETQYF. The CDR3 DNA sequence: TGTGCCGGGGGGGCGGGAGGTCCAGAGACCCAGTACTTC. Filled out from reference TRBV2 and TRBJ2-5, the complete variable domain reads EPEVTQTPSHQVTQMGQEVILRCVPISNHLYFYWYRQILGQKVEFLVSFYNNEISEKSEIFDDQFSVERPDGSNFTLKIRSTKLEDSAMYFCAGGAGGPETQYFGPGTRLLVL.

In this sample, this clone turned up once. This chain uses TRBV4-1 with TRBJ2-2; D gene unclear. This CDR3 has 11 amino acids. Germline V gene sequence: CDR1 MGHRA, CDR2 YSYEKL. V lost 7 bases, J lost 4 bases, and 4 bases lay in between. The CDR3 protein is CASTSTGELFF. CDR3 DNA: TGCGCCAGCACTAGCACCGGGGAGCTGTTTTTT.

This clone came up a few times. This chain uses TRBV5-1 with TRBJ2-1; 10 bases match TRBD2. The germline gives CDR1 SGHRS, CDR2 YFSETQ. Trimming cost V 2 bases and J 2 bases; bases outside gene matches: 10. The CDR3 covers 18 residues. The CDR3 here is CASSFSSGGRLTYNEQFF. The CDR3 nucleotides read TGCGCCAGCAGCTTCTCTAGCGGGGGTAGGCTCACCTACAATGAGCAGTTCTTC.

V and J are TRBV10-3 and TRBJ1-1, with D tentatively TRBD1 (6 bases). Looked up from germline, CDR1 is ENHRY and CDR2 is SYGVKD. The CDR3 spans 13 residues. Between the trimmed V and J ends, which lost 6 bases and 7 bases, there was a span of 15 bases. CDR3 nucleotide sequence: TGTGCCATCAGCCAGACAGGCTCCAGTGAAGCTTTCTTT. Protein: CAISQTGSSEAFF.

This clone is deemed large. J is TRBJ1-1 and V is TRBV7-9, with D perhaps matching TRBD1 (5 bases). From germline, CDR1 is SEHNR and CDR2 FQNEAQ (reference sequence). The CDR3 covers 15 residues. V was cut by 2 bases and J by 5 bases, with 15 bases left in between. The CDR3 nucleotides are TGTGCCAGCAGCTTACAAGACAGCCTTGGGACTGAAGCTTTCTTT. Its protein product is CASSLQDSLGTEAFF.

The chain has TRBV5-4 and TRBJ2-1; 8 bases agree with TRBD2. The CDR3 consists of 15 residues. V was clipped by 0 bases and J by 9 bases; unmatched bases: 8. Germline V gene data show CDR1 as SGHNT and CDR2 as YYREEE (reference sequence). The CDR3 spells CASSLGSGESTEQFF. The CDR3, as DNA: TGTGCCAGCAGCTTGGGTAGCGGGGAATCCACTGAGCAGTTCTTC.

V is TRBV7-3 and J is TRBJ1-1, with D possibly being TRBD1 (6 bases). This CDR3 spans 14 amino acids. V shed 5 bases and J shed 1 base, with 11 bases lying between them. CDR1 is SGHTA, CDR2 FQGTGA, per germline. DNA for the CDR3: TGTGCCAGCAGCACCAGGGGAGGGAACACTGAAGCTTTCTTT. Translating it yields CASSTRGGNTEAFF.

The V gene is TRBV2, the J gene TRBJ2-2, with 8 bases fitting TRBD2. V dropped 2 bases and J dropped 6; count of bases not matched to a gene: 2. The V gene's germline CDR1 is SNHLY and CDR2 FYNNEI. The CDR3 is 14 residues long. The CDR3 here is CASSELAGSGELFF. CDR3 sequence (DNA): TGTGCCAGCAGTGAACTAGCGGGTTCCGGGGAGCTGTTTTTT.

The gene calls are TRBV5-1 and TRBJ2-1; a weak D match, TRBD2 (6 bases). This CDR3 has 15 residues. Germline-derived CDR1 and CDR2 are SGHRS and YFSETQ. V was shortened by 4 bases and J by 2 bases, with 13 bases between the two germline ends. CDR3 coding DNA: TGCGCCAGCAGCCCAAGCGGGCTGACCTACAATGAGCAGTTCTTC. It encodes CASSPSGLTYNEQFF.

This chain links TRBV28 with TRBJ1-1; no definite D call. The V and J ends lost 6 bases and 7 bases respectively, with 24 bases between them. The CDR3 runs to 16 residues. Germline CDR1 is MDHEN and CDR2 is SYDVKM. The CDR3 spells CASSPTPPGRYIEAFF. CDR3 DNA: TGTGCCAGCAGCCCCACCCCGCCGGGGAGATATATTGAAGCTTTCTTT.

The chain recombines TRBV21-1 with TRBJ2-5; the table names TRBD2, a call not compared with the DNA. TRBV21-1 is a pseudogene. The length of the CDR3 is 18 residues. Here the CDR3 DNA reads TGTGCCAGCAGCACCTACCCCCCCCAGGGTCCGCGGGGAGAGACCCAGTACTTC. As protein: CASSTYPPQGPRGETQYF.

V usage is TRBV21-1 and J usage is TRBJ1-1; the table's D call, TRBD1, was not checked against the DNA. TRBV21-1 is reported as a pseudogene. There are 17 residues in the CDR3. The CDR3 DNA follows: TGTGCCAGCAGCAAAGTGGGGGACAGGGGGAATTACACTGAAGCTTTCTTT. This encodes CASSKVGDRGNYTEAFF.

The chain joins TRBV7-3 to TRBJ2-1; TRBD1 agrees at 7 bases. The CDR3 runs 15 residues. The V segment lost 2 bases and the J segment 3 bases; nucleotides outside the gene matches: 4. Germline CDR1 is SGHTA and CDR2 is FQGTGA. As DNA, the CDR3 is TGTGCCAGCAGCTTAGAGGGGGCAAGCTACAATGAGCAGTTCTTC. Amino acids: CASSLEGASYNEQFF.

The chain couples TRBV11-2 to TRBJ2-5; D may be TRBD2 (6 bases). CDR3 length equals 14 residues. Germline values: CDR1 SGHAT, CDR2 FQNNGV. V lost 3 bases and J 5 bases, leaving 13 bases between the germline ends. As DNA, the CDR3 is TGTGCCAGCAGCTTCGTCGGGGGTTCGGAGACCCAGTACTTC. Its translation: CASSFVGGSETQYF.

CDR3 coding DNA: TGTGCCAGCAGCCGGGGGTCGGCCCAAGGCTCCTACAATGAGCAGTTCTTC. It is translated as CASSRGSAQGSYNEQFF. This chain uses TRBV4-2 with TRBJ2-1; tentatively, D is TRBD1 or TRBD2 (5 bases each). CDR3 length equals 17 residues. The germline V gene encodes CDR1 LGHNA and CDR2 YNFKEQ. Trimming cost V 4 bases and J 0 bases, with 16 bases left between them.